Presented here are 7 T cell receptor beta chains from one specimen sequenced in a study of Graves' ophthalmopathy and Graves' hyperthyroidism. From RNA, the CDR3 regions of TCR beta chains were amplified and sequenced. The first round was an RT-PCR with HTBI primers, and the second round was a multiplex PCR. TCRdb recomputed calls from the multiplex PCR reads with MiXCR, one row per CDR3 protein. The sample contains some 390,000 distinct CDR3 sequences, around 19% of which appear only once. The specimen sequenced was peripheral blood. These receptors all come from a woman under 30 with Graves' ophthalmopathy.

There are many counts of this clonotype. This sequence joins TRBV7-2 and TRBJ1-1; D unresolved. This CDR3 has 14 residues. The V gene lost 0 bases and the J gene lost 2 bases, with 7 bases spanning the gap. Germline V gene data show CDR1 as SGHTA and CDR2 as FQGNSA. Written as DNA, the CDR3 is TGTGCCAGCAGCTTAGCTCCCAGTAACACTGAAGCTTTCTTT. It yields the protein CASSLAPSNTEAFF.

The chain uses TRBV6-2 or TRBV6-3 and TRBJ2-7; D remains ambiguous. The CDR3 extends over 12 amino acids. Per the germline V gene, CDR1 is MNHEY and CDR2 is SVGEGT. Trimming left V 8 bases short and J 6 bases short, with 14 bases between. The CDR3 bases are TGTGCCAGCGCCTACAAGCCCTCCGAGCAGTACTTC. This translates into CASAYKPSEQYF.

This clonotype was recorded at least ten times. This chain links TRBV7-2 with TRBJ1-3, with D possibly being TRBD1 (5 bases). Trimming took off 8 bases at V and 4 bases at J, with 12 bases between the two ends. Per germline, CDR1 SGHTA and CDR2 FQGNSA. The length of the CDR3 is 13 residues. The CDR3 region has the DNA TGTGCCAGCGCGCGGGGGATCGGAAACACCATATATTTT. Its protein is CASARGIGNTIYF. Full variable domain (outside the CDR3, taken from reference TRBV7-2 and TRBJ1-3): GAGVSQSPSNKVTEKGKDVELRCDPISGHTALYWYRQSLGQGLEFLIYFQGNSAPDKSGLPSDRFSAERTGGSVSTLTIQRTQQEDSAVYLCASARGIGNTIYFGEGSWLTVV.

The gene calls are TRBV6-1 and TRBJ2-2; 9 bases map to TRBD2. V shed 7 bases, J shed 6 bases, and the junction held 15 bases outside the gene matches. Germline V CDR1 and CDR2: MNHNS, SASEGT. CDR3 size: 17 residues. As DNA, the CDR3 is TGTGCCAGCACTAAATCTCGGGGCGGGGGGGCCCCCGGGGAGCTGTTTTTT. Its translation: CASTKSRGGGAPGELFF.

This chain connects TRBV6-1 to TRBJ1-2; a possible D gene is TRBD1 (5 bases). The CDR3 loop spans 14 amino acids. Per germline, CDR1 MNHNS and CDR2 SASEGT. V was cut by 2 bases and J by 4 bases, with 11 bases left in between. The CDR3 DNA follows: TGTGCCAGCAGTGAAAGGGGAGGGCCCTATGGCTACACCTTC. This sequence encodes CASSERGGPYGYTF.

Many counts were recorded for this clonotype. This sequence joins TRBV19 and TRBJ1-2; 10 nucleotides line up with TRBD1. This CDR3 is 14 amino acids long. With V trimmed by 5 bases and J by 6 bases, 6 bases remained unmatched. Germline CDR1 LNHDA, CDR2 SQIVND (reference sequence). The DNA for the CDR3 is TGTGCCAGTAGTCGACAGGGGGCCGGCGATGGCTACACCTTC. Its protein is CASSRQGAGDGYTF. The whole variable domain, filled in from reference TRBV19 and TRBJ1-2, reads DGGITQSPKYLFRKEGQNVTLSCEQNLNHDAMYWYRQDPGQGLRLIYYSQIVNDFQKGDIAEGYSVSREKKESFPLTVTSAQKNPTAFYLCASSRQGAGDGYTFGSGTRLTVV.

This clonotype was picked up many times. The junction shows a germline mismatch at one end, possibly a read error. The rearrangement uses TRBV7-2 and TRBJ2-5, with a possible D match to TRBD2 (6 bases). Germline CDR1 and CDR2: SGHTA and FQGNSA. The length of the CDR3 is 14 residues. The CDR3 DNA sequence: TGTGCCAGCAGTTTAGCGGCCCCGGCGGGGACCCAGTACTTC. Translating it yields CASSLAAPAGTQYF.